This T cell receptor (beta chain) is drawn from a study of OX40 agonist ivuxolimab in advanced cancers. With V trimmed by 3 bases and J by 5 bases, 11 bases remained unmatched. Germline loops: CDR1 SGHDN, CDR2 FVKESK. The CDR3 has 16 amino acids. This table comes from immunoSEQ multiplex PCR, and its TCRdb copy is limited to in-frame clones, with some not included. The sample records about 34,000 clones, approximately 80% being singletons. The J gene is TRBJ2-7, the V gene TRBV14; 9 bases are shared with TRBD1. The source is an adult with an advanced solid tumor such as melanoma, head and neck, liver or kidney cancer. The material was CD4+ or CD8+ T cells sorted from blood, obtained in a trial of the OX40 agonist ivuxolimab. For the CDR3, the DNA is TGTGCCAGCAGCCAGTTACAGGGGGCTCTACGTGACGAGCAGTACTTC. Encoded protein: CASSQLQGALRDEQYF.